The source of this T cell receptor beta chain is a study of long-term antiretroviral therapy in people with HIV. Findings of the study overall: Relative to control repertoires, HIV repertoires exhibited narrower CDR3 length ranges.

Points on this clone: Its antigen remains unknown.

At the survey level, the v3.0 immunoSEQ assay was run. Clones were sequenced by immunoSEQ multiplex PCR, and TCRdb holds only the in-frame ones, with some missing. Here the sample spans roughly 15,000 clones, 85% to 90% being singletons. Germline CDR1 and CDR2: LNHDA and SQIVND (reference sequence). The CDR3 has 14 residues. The ends lost 8 bases at V and 0 bases at J; junction bases unmatched: 6. This specimen was unsorted PBMCs, taken 6.9 years after starting antiretroviral therapy. The TCR comes from a man in his fifties with HIV. The J gene is TRBJ1-2, the V gene TRBV19, with 7 bases matching TRBD1. The CDR3 bases are TGTGCCAGTGGTGTAACAGGGGCTAACTATGGCTACACCTTC. Protein sequence: CASGVTGANYGYTF.